The 14 T cell receptor beta chains presented below share a single source sample, sequenced in a study of blood T cell repertoires in COVID-19. TCRdb's copy holds only in-frame clones and misses some; the assay was immunoSEQ multiplex PCR. The sample carries 300,000 or so clones, around 87% recorded once. Sequencing was done on a sample of peripheral blood. Source of these receptors: a man aged 70 or older with acute or convalescent COVID-19.

The V call is TRBV7-9, the J call TRBJ2-1; D remains ambiguous. This CDR3 comprises 15 residues. Germline V gene data show CDR1 as SEHNR and CDR2 as FQNEAQ (reference sequence). The ends were cut back, 2 bases at V and 0 bases at J, with 8 bases in the middle. CDR3 sequence: CASSLRLSSYNEQFF. The CDR3 DNA reads TGTGCCAGCAGCTTACGCCTTAGCTCCTACAATGAGCAGTTCTTC.

The V call is TRBV3-1 (or the pseudogene TRBV3-2), the J call TRBJ2-1, with 11 bases identical to TRBD2. Trimming cost V 4 bases and J 3 bases; bases outside gene matches: 2. Looked up from germline, CDR1 is LGHDT and CDR2 is YNNKEL (reference sequence). This CDR3 region has 15 residues. DNA for the CDR3: TGTGCCAGCAGCCCTAGCGGGGGGAACTACAATGAGCAGTTCTTC. It translates to CASSPSGGNYNEQFF.

Turning to this clone: One end of the junction fails to match germline, which may point to a read error. The chain couples TRBV7-2 to TRBJ2-3, with 12 bases aligning to TRBD2. The CDR3 is 17 amino acids. Germline V gene lookup returns CDR1 SGHTA and CDR2 FQGNSA. The CDR3 region is CASSLAGGRDFTDTQYF. The CDR3 DNA reads TGTGCCAGCAGCCTAGCGGGAGGGAGGGATTTCACAGATACGCAGTATTTT.

This clone was seen a handful of times. This sequence joins TRBV28 and TRBJ1-4, with TRBD1 matching over 7 bases. The CDR3 totals 13 residues. V lost 7 bases to trimming and J lost 2 bases; unmatched junction nucleotides: 1. Germline lookup yields CDR1 MDHEN and CDR2 SYDVKM. CDR3 residues: CASKQGTNEKLFF. CDR3 nucleotides: TGTGCCAGCAAACAGGGGACTAATGAAAAACTGTTTTTT.

The chain couples TRBV19 to TRBJ1-5, with TRBD1 matching 11 bases. The V gene end was trimmed by 7 bases and the J gene end by 4 bases; junction bases not matched to a gene: 12. CDR1 and CDR2 from the germline V gene are LNHDA and SQIVND (reference sequence). This CDR3 has 17 amino acids. The CDR3 sequence: CASTPRGTGGGNQPQHF. The CDR3 bases are TGTGCCAGTACCCCGAGGGGGACAGGGGGGGGAAATCAGCCCCAGCATTTT.

V usage is TRBV9 and J usage is TRBJ2-3, with TRBD2 matching 9 bases. This CDR3 spans 15 amino acids. CDR1 and CDR2 from the germline V gene are SGDLS and YYNGEE. V was pared by 1 base and J by 2 bases, with 2 bases of the junction left unmatched. CDR3 bases: TGTGCCAGCAGCGTATTAGCGGGAGACACAGATACGCAGTATTTT. Translation gives CASSVLAGDTDTQYF.

The chain employs TRBV28 and TRBJ1-6, with D possibly matching TRBD1 (6 bases). Germline V gene lookup returns CDR1 MDHEN and CDR2 SYDVKM. The CDR3 covers 17 residues. The V end was cut by 10 bases, the J end by 6 bases, with 25 bases between. Written as DNA, the CDR3 is TGTGCCACTTTTTCGGCCGCAGGGGTCCTTATTAATTCACCCCTCCACTTT. Translation: CATFSAAGVLINSPLHF.

The chain uses TRBV6-5 and TRBJ1-3; no clear D. The germline V gene encodes CDR1 MNHEY and CDR2 SVGAGI. The CDR3 is made up of 14 amino acids. Trimming shortened V by 2 bases and J by 9 bases, and 14 bases separated the two germline ends. The CDR3 region is CASSYATERGTIYF. CDR3 in DNA: TGTGCCAGCAGTTACGCTACGGAACGGGGCACCATATATTTT.

V and J are TRBV4-3 and TRBJ1-6; TRBD1 might be the D (5 bases). Trimming took 0 bases from V and 7 from J, leaving 16 bases between them. The CDR3 loop spans 17 amino acids. CDR1 is LGHNA, CDR2 YSLEER, per germline. CDR3 region: CASSQDWASGRNSPLHF. The CDR3 region has the DNA TGCGCCAGCAGCCAAGATTGGGCGTCAGGGCGAAATTCACCCCTCCACTTT.

The chain carries TRBV28 and TRBJ2-7, with 7 nucleotides matching TRBD2. From germline, CDR1 is MDHEN and CDR2 SYDVKM. V shed 3 bases and J 5 bases; nucleotides not matched to a gene: 13. The CDR3 contains 16 residues. CDR3 residues: CASSFPGGMGRNEQYF. For the CDR3, the DNA is TGTGCCAGCAGTTTTCCCGGGGGGATGGGAAGGAACGAGCAGTACTTC.

This clone was seen a single time. This chain links TRBV28 with TRBJ1-2; D is unclear. Germline V CDR1 and CDR2: MDHEN, SYDVKM. The CDR3 is made up of 14 amino acids. V lost 4 bases to trimming and J lost 4 bases, with 13 bases between them. The CDR3 loop reads CASSSIPQSYGYTF. The CDR3 nucleotides are TGTGCCAGCAGTTCCATACCACAGTCCTATGGCTACACCTTC.

The chain has TRBV28 and TRBJ1-4, with D perhaps matching TRBD1 (5 bases). V lost 5 bases, J lost 7 bases, and 20 bases lay in between. Looked up from germline, CDR1 is MDHEN and CDR2 is SYDVKM. CDR3 length: 16 amino acids. The CDR3 loop is CASSRRQSGLGEKLFF. Here the CDR3 DNA reads TGTGCCAGCAGTCGAAGGCAGTCAGGGCTGGGTGAAAAACTGTTTTTT.

The genes are TRBV30 and TRBJ2-7; D may be TRBD1 (6 bases). Per the germline V gene, CDR1 is GTSNPN and CDR2 is SVGIG (reference sequence). This CDR3 is 15 amino acids long. V dropped 4 bases and J dropped 3 bases, with 19 bases sitting between them. DNA of the CDR3: TGTGCCTGGACCATGCCACAGGGTCGCCGCTACGAGCAGTACTTC. Protein product: CAWTMPQGRRYEQYF. The full variable domain, in which reference TRBV30 and TRBJ2-7 provide the parts outside the CDR3, is SQTIHQWPATLVQPVGSPLSLECTVEGTSNPNLYWYRQAAGRGLQLLFYSVGIGQISSEVPQNLSASRPQDRQFILSSKKLLLSDSGFYLCAWTMPQGRRYEQYFGPGTRLTVT.

The V and J genes are TRBV19 and TRBJ2-1; 7 bases are a match to TRBD2. This CDR3 has 15 residues. The germline gives CDR1 LNHDA, CDR2 SQIVND (reference sequence). Trimming cost V 3 bases and J 3 bases; bases outside gene matches: 5. CDR3 nucleotides: TGTGCCAGTAGTATTTCGGCTAGCGGCTACAATGAGCAGTTCTTC. Residues: CASSISASGYNEQFF.